Shown below are 3 T cell receptor beta chains from a single sample sequenced in a study of T cell repertoires in cytomegalovirus infection. From the reads, TCRdb called clonotypes with MiXCR, one entry per CDR3 protein. The sample lists approximately 910,000 distinct CDR3 sequences, approximately 32% occurring once. For these receptors, no antigen is known. Here the sequenced sample was cultured CD8+ T cells from PBMCs, taken from culture after CMV antigen stimulation. The source is a human donor in good health (CMV status not recorded). Some clones in this sample may be carry-over from other donors' samples.

This chain connects TRBV27 to TRBJ2-7; 8 positions agree with TRBD1. With 8 bases clipped from V and 6 bases from J, the junction kept 6 bases outside the gene matches. The germline V gene has CDR1 MNHEY and CDR2 SMNVEV (reference sequence). The CDR3 has 12 amino acids. The DNA for the CDR3 is TGTGCCAGCGGACAGGGCCCCCGCGAGCAGTACTTC. Protein product: CASGQGPREQYF.

The chain recombines TRBV5-1 with TRBJ2-1; 7 positions agree with TRBD1. With V trimmed by 4 bases and J by 2 bases, 6 bases remained unmatched. Germline V gives CDR1 SGHRS, CDR2 YFSETQ. This CDR3 spans 15 amino acids. The CDR3 bases are TGCGCCAGCAGCGAGACAGGGATCACCTACAATGAGCAGTTCTTC. This encodes CASSETGITYNEQFF. The full variable domain, with the rest looked up from reference TRBV5-1 and TRBJ2-1, is KAGVTQTPRYLIKTRGQQVTLSCSPISGHRSVSWYQQTPGQGLQFLFEYFSETQRNKGNFPGRFSGRQFSNSRSEMNVSTLELGDSALYLCASSETGITYNEQFFGPGTRLTVL.

This clonotype has ten or more counts. The gene calls are TRBV7-2 and TRBJ1-4; D might be TRBD1 (5 bases). Trimming pared 6 bases from V and 8 bases from J, leaving 19 bases between. CDR3 length: 15 residues. Germline V lookup: CDR1 SGHTA, CDR2 FQGNSA. DNA of the CDR3: TGTGCCAGCAGATCTATGGATACCCAGGGAGAAAAACTGTTTTTT. Translated: CASRSMDTQGEKLFF.